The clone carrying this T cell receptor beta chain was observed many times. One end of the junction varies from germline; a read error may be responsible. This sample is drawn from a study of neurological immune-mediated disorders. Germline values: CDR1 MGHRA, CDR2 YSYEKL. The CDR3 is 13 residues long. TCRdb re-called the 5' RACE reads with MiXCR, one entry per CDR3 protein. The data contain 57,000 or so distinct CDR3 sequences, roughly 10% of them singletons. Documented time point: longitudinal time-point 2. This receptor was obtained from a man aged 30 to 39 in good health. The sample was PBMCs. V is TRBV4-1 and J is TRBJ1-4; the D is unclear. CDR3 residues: CASSQATNEKLFF. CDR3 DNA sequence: TGCGCCAGCAGCCAAGCAACGAATGAAAAACTGTTTTTT.